This TCR beta chain was retrieved from a study of shared clonotypes between healthy human individuals. About the study: The study drew on a couple of women and a few men aged 18 to 49 as donors.

Germline CDR1 WSHSY, CDR2 SAAADI. With 11 bases clipped from V and 7 bases from J, the junction kept 13 bases outside the gene matches. The CDR3 extends over 15 amino acids. Measured with immunoSEQ multiplex PCR; TCRdb has only the in-frame clones, and not every one. The repertoire includes around 2.3 million clones, around 95% of them detected once, and 0.13% sits in the top ten. The V and J genes are TRBV10-2 and TRBJ2-1; 11 nucleotides agree with TRBD2. Sequenced material: naive CD4+ T cells sorted from blood. Subset reported: CD45RA+ positively selected. The clonotype was recovered from a young man in good health. CDR3 sequence (DNA): TGCGCCTCCAGGCGTAATAGCGGGGGGGCGAATGAGCAGTTCTTC. Its protein product is CASRRNSGGANEQFF.